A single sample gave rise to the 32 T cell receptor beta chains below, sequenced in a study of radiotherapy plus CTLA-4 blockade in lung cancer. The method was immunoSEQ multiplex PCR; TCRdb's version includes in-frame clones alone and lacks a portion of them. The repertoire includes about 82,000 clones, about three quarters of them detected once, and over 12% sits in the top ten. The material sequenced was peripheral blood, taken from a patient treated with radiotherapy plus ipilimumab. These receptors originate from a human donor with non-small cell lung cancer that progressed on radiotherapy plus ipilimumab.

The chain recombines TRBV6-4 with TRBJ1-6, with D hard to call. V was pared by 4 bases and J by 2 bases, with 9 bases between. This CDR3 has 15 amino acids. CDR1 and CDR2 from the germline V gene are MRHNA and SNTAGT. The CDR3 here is CASSVDGTYNSPLHF. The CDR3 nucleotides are TGTGCCAGCAGTGTTGACGGCACCTATAATTCACCCCTCCACTTT.

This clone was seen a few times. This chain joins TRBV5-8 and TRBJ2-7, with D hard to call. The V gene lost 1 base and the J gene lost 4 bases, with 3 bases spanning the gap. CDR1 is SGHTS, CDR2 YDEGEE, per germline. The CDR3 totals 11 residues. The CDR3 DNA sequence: TGTGCCAGCAGCTTGAGGTACGAGCAGTACTTC. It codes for CASSLRYEQYF. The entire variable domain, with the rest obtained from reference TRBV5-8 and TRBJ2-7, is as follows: EAGVTQSPTHLIKTRGQQATLRCSPISGHTSVYWYQQALGLGLQFLLWYDEGEERNRGNFPPRFSGRQFPNYSSELNVNALELEDSALYLCASSLRYEQYFGPGTRLTVT.

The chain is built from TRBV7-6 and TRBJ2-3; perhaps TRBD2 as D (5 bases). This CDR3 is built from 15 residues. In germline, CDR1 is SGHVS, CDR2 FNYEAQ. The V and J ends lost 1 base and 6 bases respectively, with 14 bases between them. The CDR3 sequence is CASSLDGRGLDTQYF. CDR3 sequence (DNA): TGTGCCAGCAGCTTAGACGGTCGGGGATTGGATACGCAGTATTTT.

The DNA of the CDR3 is TGTGCCTGGAGTGGGCTCACTTCCTATAATTCACCCCTCCACTTT. Residues: CAWSGLTSYNSPLHF. The V gene is TRBV30, the J gene TRBJ1-6; D remains unclear. Germline CDR1 reads GTSNPN; CDR2 reads SVGIG (reference sequence). The CDR3 runs to 15 residues. The V gene lost 1 base and the J gene lost 1 base, with 8 bases spanning the gap.

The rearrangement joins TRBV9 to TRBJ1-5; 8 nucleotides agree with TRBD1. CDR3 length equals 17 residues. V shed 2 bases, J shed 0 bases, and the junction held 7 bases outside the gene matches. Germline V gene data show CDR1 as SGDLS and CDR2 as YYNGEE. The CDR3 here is CASSVDPTGDSNQPQHF. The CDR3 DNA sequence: TGTGCCAGCAGCGTGGACCCGACAGGGGATAGCAATCAGCCCCAGCATTTT.

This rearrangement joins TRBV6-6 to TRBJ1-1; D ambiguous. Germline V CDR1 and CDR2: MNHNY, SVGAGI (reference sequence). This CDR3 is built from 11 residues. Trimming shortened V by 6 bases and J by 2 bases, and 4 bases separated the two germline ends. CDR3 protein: CASRYNTEAFF. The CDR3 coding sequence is TGTGCCAGCAGGTATAACACTGAAGCTTTCTTT.

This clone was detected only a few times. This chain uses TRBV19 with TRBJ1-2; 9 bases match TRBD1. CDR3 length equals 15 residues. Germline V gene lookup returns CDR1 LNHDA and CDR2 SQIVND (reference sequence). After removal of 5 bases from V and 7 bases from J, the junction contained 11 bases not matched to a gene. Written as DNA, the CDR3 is TGTGCCAGTAGTGTTTCATCCACAGGGGGCGGTGGCTACACCTTC. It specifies CASSVSSTGGGGYTF. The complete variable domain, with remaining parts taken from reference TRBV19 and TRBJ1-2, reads DGGITQSPKYLFRKEGQNVTLSCEQNLNHDAMYWYRQDPGQGLRLIYYSQIVNDFQKGDIAEGYSVSREKKESFPLTVTSAQKNPTAFYLCASSVSSTGGGGYTFGSGTRLTVV.

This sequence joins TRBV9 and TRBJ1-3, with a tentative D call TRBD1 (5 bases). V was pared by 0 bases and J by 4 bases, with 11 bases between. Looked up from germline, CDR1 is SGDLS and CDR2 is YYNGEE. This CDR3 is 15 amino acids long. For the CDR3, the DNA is TGTGCCAGCAGCGTAGAAGGGGTAACAGGAAACACCATATATTTT. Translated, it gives CASSVEGVTGNTIYF. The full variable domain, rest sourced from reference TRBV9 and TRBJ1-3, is DSGVTQTPKHLITATGQRVTLRCSPRSGDLSVYWYQQSLDQGLQFLIQYYNGEERAKGNILERFSAQQFPDLHSELNLSSLELGDSALYFCASSVEGVTGNTIYFGEGSWLTVV.

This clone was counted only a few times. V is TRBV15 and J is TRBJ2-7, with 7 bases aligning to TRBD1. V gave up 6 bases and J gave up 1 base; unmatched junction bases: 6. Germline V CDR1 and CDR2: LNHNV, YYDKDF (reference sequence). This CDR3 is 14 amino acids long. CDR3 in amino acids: CATRDDRESYEQYF. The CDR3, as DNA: TGTGCCACCAGAGACGACAGGGAATCCTACGAGCAGTACTTC.

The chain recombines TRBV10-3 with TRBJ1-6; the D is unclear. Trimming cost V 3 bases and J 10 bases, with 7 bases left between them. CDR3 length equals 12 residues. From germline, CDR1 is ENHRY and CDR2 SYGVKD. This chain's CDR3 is CAISEPHSPLHF. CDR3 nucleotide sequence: TGTGCCATCAGTGAACCCCACTCACCCCTCCACTTT.

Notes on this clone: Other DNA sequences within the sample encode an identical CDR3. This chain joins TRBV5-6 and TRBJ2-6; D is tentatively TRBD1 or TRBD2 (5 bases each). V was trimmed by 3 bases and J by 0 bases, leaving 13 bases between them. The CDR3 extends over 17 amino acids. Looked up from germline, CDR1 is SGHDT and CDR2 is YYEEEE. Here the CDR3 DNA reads TGTGCCAGCAGCTCCGGGACGGGGTACTCTGGGGCCAACGTCCTGACTTTC. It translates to CASSSGTGYSGANVLTF.

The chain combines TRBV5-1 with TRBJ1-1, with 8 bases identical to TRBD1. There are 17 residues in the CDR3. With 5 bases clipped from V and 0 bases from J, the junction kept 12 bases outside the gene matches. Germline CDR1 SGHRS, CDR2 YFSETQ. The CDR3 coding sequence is TGCGCCAGCAGGGGGACTGCAGGGGGCGGCATGAACACTGAAGCTTTCTTT. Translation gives CASRGTAGGGMNTEAFF.

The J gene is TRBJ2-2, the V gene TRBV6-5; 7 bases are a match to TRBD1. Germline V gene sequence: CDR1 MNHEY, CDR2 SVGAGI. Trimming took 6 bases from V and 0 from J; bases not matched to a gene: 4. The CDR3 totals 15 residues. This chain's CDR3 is CASSRGTANTGELFF. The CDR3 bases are TGTGCCAGCAGCAGGGGGACGGCGAACACCGGGGAGCTGTTTTTT.

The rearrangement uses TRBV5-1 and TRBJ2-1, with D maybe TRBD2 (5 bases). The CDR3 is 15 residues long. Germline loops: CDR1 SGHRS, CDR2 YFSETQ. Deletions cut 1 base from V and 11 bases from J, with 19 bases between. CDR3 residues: CASSLSLAGSRKQFF. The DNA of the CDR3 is TGCGCCAGCAGCTTGTCCCTAGCTGGGTCAAGAAAGCAGTTCTTC.

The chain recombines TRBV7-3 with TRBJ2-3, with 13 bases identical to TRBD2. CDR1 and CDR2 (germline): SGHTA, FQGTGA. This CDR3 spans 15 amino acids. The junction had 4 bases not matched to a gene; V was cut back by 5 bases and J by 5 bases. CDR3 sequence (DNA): TGTGCCAGCAGCCCGCGACTAGCGGGAGGAGATACGCAGTATTTT. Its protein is CASSPRLAGGDTQYF.

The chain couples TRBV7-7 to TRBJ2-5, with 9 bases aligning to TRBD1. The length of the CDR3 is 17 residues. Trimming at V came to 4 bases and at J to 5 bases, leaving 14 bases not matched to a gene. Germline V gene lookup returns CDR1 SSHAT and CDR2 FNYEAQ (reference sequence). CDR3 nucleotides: TGTGCCAGCAGCTCCCTTCTAGGGGACAGGGATCAGGAGACCCAGTACTTC. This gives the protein CASSSLLGDRDQETQYF.

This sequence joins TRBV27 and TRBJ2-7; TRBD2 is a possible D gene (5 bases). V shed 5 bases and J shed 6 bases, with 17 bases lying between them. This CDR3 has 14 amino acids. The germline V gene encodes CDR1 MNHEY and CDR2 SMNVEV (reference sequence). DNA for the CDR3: TGTGCCAGCAGTCTCGGGATTCCCGGGCTCGAGCAGTACTTC. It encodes CASSLGIPGLEQYF.

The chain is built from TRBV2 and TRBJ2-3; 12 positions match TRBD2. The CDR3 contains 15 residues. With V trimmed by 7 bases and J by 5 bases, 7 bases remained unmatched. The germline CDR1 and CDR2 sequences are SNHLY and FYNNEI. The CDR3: CASIITGLAGDTQYF. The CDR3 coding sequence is TGTGCCAGCATCATAACGGGACTAGCGGGAGATACGCAGTATTTT. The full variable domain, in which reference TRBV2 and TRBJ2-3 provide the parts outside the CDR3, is EPEVTQTPSHQVTQMGQEVILRCVPISNHLYFYWYRQILGQKVEFLVSFYNNEISEKSEIFDDQFSVERPDGSNFTLKIRSTKLEDSAMYFCASIITGLAGDTQYFGPGTRLTVL.

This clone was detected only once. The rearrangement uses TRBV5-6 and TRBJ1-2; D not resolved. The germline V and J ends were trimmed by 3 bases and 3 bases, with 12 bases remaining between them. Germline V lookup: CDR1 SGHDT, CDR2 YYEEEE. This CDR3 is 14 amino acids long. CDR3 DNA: TGTGCCAGCAGCTGGGAGGGCGGCCACTATGGCTACACCTTC. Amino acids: CASSWEGGHYGYTF. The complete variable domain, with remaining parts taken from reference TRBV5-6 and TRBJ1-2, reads DAGVTQSPTHLIKTRGQQVTLRCSPKSGHDTVSWYQQALGQGPQFIFQYYEEEERQRGNFPDRFSGHQFPNYSSELNVNALLLGDSALYLCASSWEGGHYGYTFGSGTRLTVV.

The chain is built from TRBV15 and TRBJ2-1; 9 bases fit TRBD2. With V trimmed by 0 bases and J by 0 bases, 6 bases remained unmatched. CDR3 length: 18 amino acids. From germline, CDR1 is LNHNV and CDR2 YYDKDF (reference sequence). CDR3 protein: CATSREGVSGGSYNEQFF. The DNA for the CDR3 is TGTGCCACCAGCAGAGAAGGGGTTAGCGGGGGCTCCTACAATGAGCAGTTCTTC.

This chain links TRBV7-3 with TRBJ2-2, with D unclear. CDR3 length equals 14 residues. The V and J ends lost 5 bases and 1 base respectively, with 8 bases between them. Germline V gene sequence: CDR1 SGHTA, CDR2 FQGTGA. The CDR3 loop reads CASSLLVNTGELFF. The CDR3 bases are TGTGCCAGCAGCCTTCTAGTGAACACCGGGGAGCTGTTTTTT.

The CDR3: CATSRERGWGDTQYF. CDR3 nucleotides: TGTGCCACCAGCAGAGAGAGGGGGTGGGGAGATACGCAGTATTTT. The V call is TRBV15, the J call TRBJ2-3, with D possibly TRBD1 on 6 matching bases. Germline V gives CDR1 LNHNV, CDR2 YYDKDF (reference sequence). The CDR3 runs 15 residues. Trimming left V 0 bases short and J 5 bases short, with 12 bases between. The full variable domain, completed using reference TRBV15 and TRBJ2-3, is DAMVIQNPRYQVTQFGKPVTLSCSQTLNHNVMYWYQQKSSQAPKLLFHYYDKDFNNEADTPDNFQSRRPNTSFCFLDIRSPGLGDTAMYLCATSRERGWGDTQYFGPGTRLTVL.

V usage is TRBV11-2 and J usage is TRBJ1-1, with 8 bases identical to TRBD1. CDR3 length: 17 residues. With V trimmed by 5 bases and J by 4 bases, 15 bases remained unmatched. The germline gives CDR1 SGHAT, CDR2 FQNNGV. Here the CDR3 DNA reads TGTGCCAGCAGCCCCTCCGAGGCAGGGGGCTTCCCCACTGAAGCTTTCTTT. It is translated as CASSPSEAGGFPTEAFF.

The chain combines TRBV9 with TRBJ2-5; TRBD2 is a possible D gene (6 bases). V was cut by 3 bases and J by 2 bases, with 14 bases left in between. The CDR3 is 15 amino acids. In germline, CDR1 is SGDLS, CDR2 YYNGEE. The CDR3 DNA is TGTGCCAGCAGCGGGGTGTTAGCGGAACAAGAGACCCAGTACTTC. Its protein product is CASSGVLAEQETQYF.

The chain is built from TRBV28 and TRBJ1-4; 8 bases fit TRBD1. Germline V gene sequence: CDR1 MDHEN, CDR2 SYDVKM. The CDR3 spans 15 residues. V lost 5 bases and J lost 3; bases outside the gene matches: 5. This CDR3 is CASSLRDRPNEKLFF. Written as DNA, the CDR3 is TGTGCCAGCAGTCTCCGGGACAGGCCTAATGAAAAACTGTTTTTT.

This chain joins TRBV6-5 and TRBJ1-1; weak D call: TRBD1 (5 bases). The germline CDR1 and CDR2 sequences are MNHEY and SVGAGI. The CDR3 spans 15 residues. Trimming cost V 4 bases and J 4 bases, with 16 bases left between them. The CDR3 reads CASSFHGGSGTEAFF. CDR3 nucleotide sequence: TGTGCCAGCAGTTTCCACGGGGGTAGCGGCACTGAAGCTTTCTTT.

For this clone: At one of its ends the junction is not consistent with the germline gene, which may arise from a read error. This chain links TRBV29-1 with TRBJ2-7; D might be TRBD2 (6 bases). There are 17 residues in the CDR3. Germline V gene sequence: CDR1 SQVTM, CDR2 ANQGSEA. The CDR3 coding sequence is TGCAGCGCCGTTTTAGGTGCGGGACGGGGGTCTGATTACGAACAGTACTTC. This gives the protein CSAVLGAGRGSDYEQYF.

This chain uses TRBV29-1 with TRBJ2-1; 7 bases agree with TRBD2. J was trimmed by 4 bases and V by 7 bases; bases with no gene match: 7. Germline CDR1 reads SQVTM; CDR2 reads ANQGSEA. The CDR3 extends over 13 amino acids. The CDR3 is CSGSSGPYNEQFF. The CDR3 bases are TGCAGCGGGAGTAGCGGGCCTTACAATGAGCAGTTCTTC.

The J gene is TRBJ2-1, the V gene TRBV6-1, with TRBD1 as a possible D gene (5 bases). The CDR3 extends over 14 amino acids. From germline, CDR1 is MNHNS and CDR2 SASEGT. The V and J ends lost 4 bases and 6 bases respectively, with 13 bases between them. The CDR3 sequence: CASSAQGLFNEQFF. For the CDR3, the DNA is TGTGCCAGCAGTGCGCAGGGCCTATTCAATGAGCAGTTCTTC.

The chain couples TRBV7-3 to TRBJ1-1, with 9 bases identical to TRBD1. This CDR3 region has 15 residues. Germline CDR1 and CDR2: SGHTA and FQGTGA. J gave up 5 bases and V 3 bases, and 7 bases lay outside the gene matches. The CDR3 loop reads CASSFTGGTGTEAFF. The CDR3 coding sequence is TGTGCCAGCAGCTTCACAGGGGGCACAGGAACTGAAGCTTTCTTT.

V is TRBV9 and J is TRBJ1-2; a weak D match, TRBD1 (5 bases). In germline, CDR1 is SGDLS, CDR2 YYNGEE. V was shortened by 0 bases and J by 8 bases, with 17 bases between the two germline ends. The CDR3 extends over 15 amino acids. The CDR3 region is CASSVGGREAGGYTF. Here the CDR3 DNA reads TGTGCCAGCAGCGTAGGAGGCAGGGAGGCGGGCGGCTACACCTTC.

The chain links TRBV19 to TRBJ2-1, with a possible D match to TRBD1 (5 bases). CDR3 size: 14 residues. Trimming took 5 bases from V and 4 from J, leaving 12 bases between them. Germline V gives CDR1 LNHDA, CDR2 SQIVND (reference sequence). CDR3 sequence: CASSLGAEYNEQFF. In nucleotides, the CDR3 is TGTGCCAGTAGTTTAGGGGCAGAGTACAATGAGCAGTTCTTC.